Listed below are T cell receptor beta chains from one sample, sequenced in a study of graft-versus-host responses after intestinal transplantation. Antigens for these TCRs are unknown. Produced via immunoSEQ multiplex PCR; TCRdb's table is partial and in-frame only. The sample includes just over 95,000 clones, 92% of them seen just once. The sample here was unstimulated CD4+ T cells sorted from spleen or lymph node cells, taken before intestinal transplant. The receptors stem from a human donor who received an intestinal transplant. Each CDR3 is given with its conserved first and last residue. The D gene is left open where the match is weak. The size entry is marked missing in some rows and otherwise reads once, few, many or a size class.

.	.	TRBV28	TRBJ2-4	16	TGTGCCAGCAGCGCCGCAGAGGCCTCGGGGGAAAACATTCAGTACTTC	CASSAAEASGENIQYF
.	few	TRBV2	TRBJ1-1	14	TGTGCCACGAACGGGGGGGCGCGGAACACTGAAGCTTTCTTT	CATNGGARNTEAFF
TRBD1	.	TRBV7-6	TRBJ2-2	16	TGTGCCAGCAGCTCCTACCCGGACAGGGGCACCGGGGAGCTGTTTTTT	CASSSYPDRGTGELFF
.	.	TRBV18	TRBJ1-4	15	TGTGCCAGCTCACCACCGAGGGCACAGAGTGAAAAACTGTTTTTT	CASSPPRAQSEKLFF
TRBD1	.	TRBV4-2	TRBJ2-1	16	TGTGCCAGCAGCCAAGCCGCAGGACAGGCTTACAATGAGCAGTTCTTC	CASSQAAGQAYNEQFF
TRBD1	.	TRBV6-5	TRBJ1-5	15	TGTGCCAGCAGTTACTCCAGGACAGGGAATCAGCCCCAGCATTTT	CASSYSRTGNQPQHF
.	.	TRBV7-8	TRBJ2-5	14	TGTGCCAGCAGCTTAGAACGGGGTAGGGAGACCCAGTACTTC	CASSLERGRETQYF
.	.	TRBV6-5	TRBJ1-5	13	TGTGCCAGCAGTTACTCGGTCAGTCAGCCCCAGCATTTT	CASSYSVSQPQHF
TRBD2	.	TRBV7-6	TRBJ2-3	16	TGTGCCAGCAGCCTCCTCCTAGCGGGGGGCACAGATACGCAGTATTTT	CASSLLLAGGTDTQYF
TRBD2	many	TRBV6-5	TRBJ2-5	15	TGTGCCAGCAGCATGGGGACTAGCGGGGACGAGACCCAGTACTTC	CASSMGTSGDETQYF
TRBD2	.	TRBV6-5	TRBJ2-7	16	TGTGCCAGCAGTTTCATAGGACTAGCGGGAGGAGACGAGCAGTACTTC	CASSFIGLAGGDEQYF
TRBD2	.	TRBV2	TRBJ2-1	14	TGTGCCAGCAGACCTAGCGGGGGTCACAATGAGCAGTTCTTC	CASRPSGGHNEQFF
TRBD1	.	TRBV30	TRBJ1-2	14	TGTGCCTGGGAGCCGGGACAGGGACACTATGGCTACACCTTC	CAWEPGQGHYGYTF
.	.	TRBV6-1	TRBJ1-1	15	TGTGCCAGCAGTGAACGCAGGGGATTGAACACTGAAGCTTTCTTT	CASSERRGLNTEAFF
TRBD1	.	TRBV5-4	TRBJ1-1	16	TGTGCCAGCAGGCCTGGGACAGGGCAAGGGAACACTGAAGCTTTCTTT	CASRPGTGQGNTEAFF
TRBD1	.	TRBV27	TRBJ1-1	16	TGTGCCAGCAGTTTAAATTGGGGACAGGTGTTCACTGAAGCTTTCTTT	CASSLNWGQVFTEAFF
.	few	TRBV6-5	TRBJ1-4	14	TGTGCCAGCAGTTACTCTAGGGAGAATGAAAAACTGTTTTTT	CASSYSRENEKLFF
.	.	TRBV7-2	TRBJ1-1	15	TGTGCCAGCAGCCCTCGGCGGGCCTTGAACACTGAAGCTTTCTTT	CASSPRRALNTEAFF
.	few	TRBV5-6	TRBJ1-6	13	TGTGCCAGCGCTCCGCGGGTTGGGTCACCCCTCCACTTT	CASAPRVGSPLHF
TRBD2	.	TRBV4-1	TRBJ2-3	17	TGCGCCAGCAGCCCGCGGGGGAGGGCGAGGTACACAGATACGCAGTATTTT	CASSPRGRARYTDTQYF
TRBD1	.	TRBV7-9	TRBJ1-1	14	TGTGCCAGCAGCCTGGGACAGACGAACACTGAAGCTTTCTTT	CASSLGQTNTEAFF
TRBD2	.	TRBV19	TRBJ2-5	17	TGTGCCAGTAGCGCCAAACTAGCGGGGGGTCACCAAGAGACCCAGTACTTC	CASSAKLAGGHQETQYF
TRBD2	.	TRBV7-7	TRBJ2-7	14	TGTGCCAGCAGCTTATTAGCGGGGGTGTACGAGCAGTACTTC	CASSLLAGVYEQYF
TRBD2	.	TRBV7-9	TRBJ2-1	14	TGTGCCAGCAGCTGGACTAGCGGGAGCAATGAGCAGTTCTTC	CASSWTSGSNEQFF
TRBD1	.	TRBV7-9	TRBJ1-1	15	TGTGCCAGCAGCTACCAAAGGGACAGGGACCCTGAAGCTTTCTTT	CASSYQRDRDPEAFF
TRBD1	.	TRBV7-8	TRBJ1-1	15	TGTGCCAGCAGCTTTAGACGGACAGGGGACACTGAAGCTTTCTTT	CASSFRRTGDTEAFF
TRBD2	.	TRBV9	TRBJ2-5	15	TGTGCCAGCAGCGTAGAGCGGGGGAGGCAAGAGACCCAGTACTTC	CASSVERGRQETQYF
.	.	TRBV4-1	TRBJ1-4	16	TGCGCCAGCAGCCAAGGTCTGCGTCAGAGGAACGAAAAACTGTTTTTT	CASSQGLRQRNEKLFF
TRBD1	.	TRBV6-5	TRBJ1-1	14	TGTGCCAGCAGTTTCGACAGGGGGGGGACTGAAGCTTTCTTT	CASSFDRGGTEAFF
.	.	TRBV11-2	TRBJ2-5	14	TGTGCCAGCAGCTGGGGGGGGCAGTCAGAGACCCAGTACTTC	CASSWGGQSETQYF
TRBD1	.	TRBV5-1	TRBJ2-7	16	TGCGCCAGCAGCCGATACACCGGGACAGGGGGTTACGAGCAGTACTTC	CASSRYTGTGGYEQYF
TRBD1	once	TRBV10-1	TRBJ2-7	15	TGCGCCAGCAGTGAGAGTGGGCAGGGGGCCTACGAGCAGTACTTC	CASSESGQGAYEQYF
TRBD2	.	TRBV28	TRBJ2-1	15	TGTGCCAGCAGTTTTTATTCTAGCGGGAGGGATGAGCAGTTCTTC	CASSFYSSGRDEQFF
TRBD1	.	TRBV6-5	TRBJ2-7	14	TGTGCCAGCAGGGCGGACAGGGGCCCCTACGAGCAGTACTTC	CASRADRGPYEQYF
TRBD1	.	TRBV5-1	TRBJ1-5	14	TGCGCCAGCAGCGAGGGACAGCACAATCAGCCCCAGCATTTT	CASSEGQHNQPQHF
TRBD1	.	TRBV11-2	TRBJ1-6	15	TGTGCCAGCAGCTTCCGGGACAGCAATAATTCACCCCTCCACTTT	CASSFRDSNNSPLHF
.	.	TRBV19	TRBJ1-6	13	TGTGCCAGTAGTAATTATTATAATTCACCCCTCCACTTT	CASSNYYNSPLHF
TRBD1	.	TRBV7-8	TRBJ1-2	14	TGTGCCAGCAGCTTAGTCGGACAGGGATATGGCTACACCTTC	CASSLVGQGYGYTF
.	.	TRBV11-3	TRBJ2-7	17	TGTGCCAGCAGCCGAGTTGGTGTCCCGGGGAGCTCCTACGAGCAGTACTTC	CASSRVGVPGSSYEQYF
.	.	TRBV27	TRBJ2-1	14	TGTGCCGCGTCGGAGGGGGCGTCCTACAATGAGCAGTTCTTC	CAASEGASYNEQFF
.	once	TRBV4-3	TRBJ1-2	13	TGCGCCAGCAGCCAAGTAGGGGACTATGGCTACACCTTC	CASSQVGDYGYTF
.	.	TRBV6-5	TRBJ2-1	14	TGTGCCAGCAGTTACTCCGAGGTCCACAATGAGCAGTTCTTC	CASSYSEVHNEQFF
.	.	TRBV6-1	TRBJ1-5	17	TGTGCCAGCAGTGAAGACTGGGGCCTTAACCTCAATCAGCCCCAGCATTTT	CASSEDWGLNLNQPQHF
.	once	TRBV27	TRBJ2-3	20	TGTGCCAGCAGCCCGGGGAGTAGGGCGATCGCCCGGGTATTCACAGATACGCAGTATTTT	CASSPGSRAIARVFTDTQYF
TRBD2	.	TRBV11-2	TRBJ2-5	14	TGTGCCACCGTTACTAGCGGAATCCAAGAGACCCAGTACTTC	CATVTSGIQETQYF
TRBD1	once	TRBV2	TRBJ1-5	13	TGTGCCGGGACAGGGGAGAGCAATCAGCCCCAGCATTTT	CAGTGESNQPQHF
TRBD1	once	TRBV7-2	TRBJ1-2	15	TGTGCCAGCAGCAATCGGGACAGGGGATACTATGGCTACACCTTC	CASSNRDRGYYGYTF
TRBD1	.	TRBV6-1	TRBJ2-7	14	TGTGCCAGCATTTATCAGGGGGTCCCAGACGAGCAGTACTTC	CASIYQGVPDEQYF
.	.	TRBV10-2	TRBJ1-2	14	TGCGCCAGCAGCCCGGGACTTACCAACTATGGCTACACCTTC	CASSPGLTNYGYTF
.	.	TRBV6-5	TRBJ2-7	13	TGTGCCAGCAGACCGAACAGGGACGCGGAGCAGTACTTC	CASRPNRDAEQYF
.	.	TRBV2	TRBJ1-6	15	TGTGCCAGCAGTGCAAGGAGCTCCTATAATTCACCCCTCCACTTT	CASSARSSYNSPLHF
.	once	TRBV5-4	TRBJ2-5	14	TGTGCCAGCAGCTTTCGGGACTTCGCGGAGACCCAGTACTTC	CASSFRDFAETQYF
.	.	TRBV6-1	TRBJ2-5	14	TGTGCCAGCAGTGGCCGCAGGGGTTGGGAGACCCAGTACTTC	CASSGRRGWETQYF
TRBD2	.	TRBV7-9	TRBJ2-7	14	TGTGCCAGCAGCTCCGGGGGGAGCTCCTACGAGCAGTACTTC	CASSSGGSSYEQYF
TRBD1	.	TRBV7-9	TRBJ1-2	14	TGTGCCAGCAGCCGCGACAGGGGAAACTATGGCTACACCTTC	CASSRDRGNYGYTF
.	few	TRBV2	TRBJ1-6	14	TGTGCCAGCAGTGCCAGGGCAGGCCATTCACCCCTCCACTTT	CASSARAGHSPLHF
.	.	TRBV27	TRBJ1-1	15	TGTGCCAGCCTTAAAAACAGGGCCGGTAACACTGAAGCTTTCTTT	CASLKNRAGNTEAFF
.	once	TRBV10-3	TRBJ1-3	16	TGTGCCATCAGTGAGTCTGCTTCTGGTAGGGGACAAACCATATATTTT	CAISESASGRGQTIYF